This T cell receptor (beta chain) was sequenced for a study of cytomegalovirus exposure and HLA in healthy donors. Both 60 Vbeta primers and 13 Jbeta primers went into the PCR. Using immunoSEQ multiplex PCR, the repertoire was profiled, and TCRdb retains in-frame clones only, with some absent. The profile shows approximately 200,000 clones, approximately 83% of them singletons. V trimming: 8 bases; J trimming: 2 bases; junction bases outside the gene matches: 13. Germline values: CDR1 MDHEN, CDR2 SYDVKM. This CDR3 comprises 17 residues. This sequence joins TRBV28 and TRBJ1-5; TRBD1 agrees at 9 bases. This TCR came from a girl aged 10-17 years in good health and CMV-seronegative. The sample comprised PBMCs. CDR3 nucleotides: TGTGCCAGCCTTAATGGTCCGGACAGGGGCGGCAATCAGCCCCAGCATTTT. As protein: CASLNGPDRGGNQPQHF.